The 29 T cell receptor beta chains listed next were all sequenced from one sample in a study of blood T cell repertoires in COVID-19. Libraries were prepared by immunoSEQ multiplex PCR; TCRdb keeps only in-frame clonotypes and omits some of them. The table includes about 240,000 clones, more than 75% detected once. Sequencing was carried out using peripheral blood. Source of these receptors: an older woman with active or convalescent COVID-19.

The rearrangement joins TRBV2 to TRBJ2-3; 7 bases are shared with TRBD2. The CDR3 contains 15 residues. V trimming: 4 bases; J trimming: 1 base; junction bases outside the gene matches: 5. Germline V gives CDR1 SNHLY, CDR2 FYNNEI. Here the CDR3 reads CASSVGLAGTDTQYF. In nucleotides, the CDR3 is TGTGCCAGCAGTGTGGGGCTAGCGGGCACAGATACGCAGTATTTT.

The chain has TRBV7-9 and TRBJ2-2; D possibly corresponds to TRBD2 (7 bases). Trimming pared 5 bases from V and 6 bases from J, leaving 19 bases between. Looked up from germline, CDR1 is SEHNR and CDR2 is FQNEAQ (reference sequence). The CDR3 loop spans 16 amino acids. The CDR3 sequence is CASSPVRGASAGELFF. The CDR3 DNA reads as TGTGCCAGCAGCCCTGTCCGGGGGGCCTCGGCCGGGGAGCTGTTTTTT.

The chain employs TRBV7-9 and TRBJ1-5, with 8 bases lining up with TRBD1. V lost 0 bases and J lost 0; bases outside the gene matches: 4. This CDR3 is 17 amino acids long. CDR1 and CDR2 (germline): SEHNR, FQNEAQ (reference sequence). This chain's CDR3 is CASSLATGDYSNQPQHF. CDR3 DNA sequence: TGTGCCAGCAGCTTAGCGACAGGGGACTATAGCAATCAGCCCCAGCATTTT.

The genes are TRBV7-2 and TRBJ2-1; D gene uncertain. Looked up from germline, CDR1 is SGHTA and CDR2 is FQGNSA. The CDR3 extends over 11 amino acids. V was pared by 5 bases and J by 3 bases, with 2 bases between. CDR3 sequence reads: CASSRYNEQFF. The DNA of the CDR3 is TGTGCCAGCAGCCGCTACAATGAGCAGTTCTTC.

In DNA form, the CDR3 reads TGTGCCAGCAGCTTGGTCGGAGGGATAGAAACCGATGGCTACACCTTC. This translates into CASSLVGGIETDGYTF. The chain uses TRBV5-5 and TRBJ1-2; D unclear. The V gene's germline CDR1 is SGHKS and CDR2 YYEKEE (reference sequence). This CDR3 has 16 amino acids. The germline V and J ends were trimmed by 0 bases and 6 bases, with 18 bases remaining between them.

This clone is a singleton in its sample. The chain recombines TRBV14 with TRBJ1-1, with D possibly matching TRBD1 (6 bases). The CDR3 is 15 amino acids. CDR1 SGHDN and CDR2 FVKESK come from the germline V gene. V was trimmed by 0 bases and J by 6 bases, leaving 14 bases between them. The CDR3 nucleotides are TGTGCCAGCAGCCAAGAGAGGACAGAGATCTCTGAAGCTTTCTTT. It encodes CASSQERTEISEAFF. The whole variable domain, remainder taken from reference TRBV14 and TRBJ1-1, is EAGVTQFPSHSVIEKGQTVTLRCDPISGHDNLYWYRRVMGKEIKFLLHFVKESKQDESGMPNNRFLAERTGGTYSTLKVQPAELEDSGVYFCASSQERTEISEAFFGQGTRLTVV.

The chain uses TRBV13 and TRBJ1-2; no reliable D call. Trimming shortened V by 1 base and J by 1 base, and 10 bases separated the two germline ends. The CDR3 is 15 amino acids. In germline, CDR1 is PRHDT, CDR2 FYEKMQ (reference sequence). The CDR3 DNA sequence: TGTGCCAGCAGCTTAGTAACGGGGATTAACTATGGCTACACCTTC. It specifies CASSLVTGINYGYTF.

The CDR3 sequence is CASTPHGNGGELFF. Written as DNA, the CDR3 is TGTGCCAGCACCCCACACGGGAACGGCGGGGAGCTGTTTTTT. The chain uses TRBV11-2 and TRBJ2-2, with D possibly TRBD2 on 5 matching bases. V lost 7 bases to trimming and J lost 7 bases, with 16 bases between them. The CDR3 totals 14 residues. Germline CDR1 reads SGHAT; CDR2 reads FQNNGV.

The CDR3 is CASSSPGVPGGYGYTF. CDR3 sequence (DNA): TGTGCCAGCAGCTCCCCCGGGGTTCCTGGTGGCTATGGCTACACCTTC. V and J are TRBV7-2 and TRBJ1-2, with no clear D. CDR1 is SGHTA, CDR2 FQGNSA, per germline. The CDR3 is 16 residues long. With 4 bases removed from V and 4 bases from J, the gap between germline ends came to 19 bases.

The chain recombines TRBV7-9 with TRBJ1-1; D is perhaps TRBD1 (5 bases). CDR1 and CDR2 (germline): SEHNR, FQNEAQ (reference sequence). CDR3 length: 14 amino acids. Trimming removed 2 bases at V and 4 bases at J, with 11 bases between. CDR3: CASSLSQGTTEAFF. CDR3 sequence (DNA): TGTGCCAGCAGCTTAAGTCAGGGTACCACTGAAGCTTTCTTT.

This clone appeared once. DNA for the CDR3: TGCGCCAGCAGATCCAGGGAGGTCACTGAAGCTTTCTTT. This codes for CASRSREVTEAFF. The gene calls are TRBV4-1 and TRBJ1-1, with D possibly matching TRBD1 (5 bases). This CDR3 is built from 13 residues. Trimming took off 6 bases at V and 4 bases at J, with 12 bases between the two ends. Germline V gives CDR1 MGHRA, CDR2 YSYEKL.

The V call is TRBV19, the J call TRBJ1-4; D uncertain. CDR3 length equals 13 residues. Germline V CDR1 and CDR2: LNHDA, SQIVND (reference sequence). Trimming took off 8 bases at V and 3 bases at J, with 10 bases between the two ends. CDR3: CASLAGPNEKLFF. The CDR3 region has the DNA TGTGCCAGTCTCGCAGGCCCTAATGAAAAACTGTTTTTT.

A note on this clone: Other DNA sequences within the sample encode an identical CDR3. V and J are TRBV18 and TRBJ2-7; TRBD1 aligns across 8 bases. V was pared by 2 bases and J by 2 bases, with 2 bases of the junction left unmatched. Germline V gene sequence: CDR1 KGHSH, CDR2 LQKENI. This CDR3 is 14 amino acids long. The CDR3 loop is CASSPGQGAYEQYF. For the CDR3, the DNA is TGTGCCAGCTCACCAGGACAGGGAGCCTACGAGCAGTACTTC.

This clone was detected a few times. The gene calls are TRBV2 and TRBJ1-6, with D possibly TRBD1 on 6 matching bases. V lost 10 bases, J lost 5 bases, and 12 bases lay in between. The CDR3 has 13 residues. Germline V gives CDR1 SNHLY, CDR2 FYNNEI. The CDR3 DNA sequence: TGTGCCACCAGGGGCCTTAATAATTCACCCCTCCACTTT. Translated, it gives CATRGLNNSPLHF.

This clone was seen a single time. The chain employs TRBV10-3 and TRBJ1-3; D ambiguous. This CDR3 region has 13 residues. The germline V gene has CDR1 ENHRY and CDR2 SYGVKD. V was cut by 3 bases and J by 9 bases, with 12 bases left in between. The DNA of the CDR3 is TGTGCCATCAGTGATGGGAGACGCGGCACCATATATTTT. Translation gives CAISDGRRGTIYF.

This chain connects TRBV2 to TRBJ1-1; the D gene is possibly TRBD1 (5 bases). The germline V gene encodes CDR1 SNHLY and CDR2 FYNNEI. This CDR3 is built from 13 residues. V lost 8 bases, J lost 2 bases, and 12 bases lay in between. CDR3 sequence reads: CASRRQTNTEAFF. For the CDR3, the DNA is TGTGCCAGCCGGCGACAGACAAACACTGAAGCTTTCTTT.

This clone came up once. This rearrangement joins TRBV30 to TRBJ2-7; 8 positions agree with TRBD1. Germline CDR1 reads GTSNPN; CDR2 reads SVGIG (reference sequence). The CDR3 covers 14 residues. V shed 2 bases and J 2 bases; nucleotides not matched to a gene: 5. CDR3 nucleotide sequence: TGTGCCTGGAGTAGGACAGGGCCGGCCTACGAGCAGTACTTC. Residues: CAWSRTGPAYEQYF.

This chain connects TRBV19 to TRBJ2-3; TRBD2 is a possible D gene (6 bases). The V end was cut by 10 bases, the J end by 0 bases, with 17 bases between. This CDR3 spans 15 amino acids. CDR1 and CDR2 from the germline V gene are LNHDA and SQIVND (reference sequence). The CDR3 sequence: CATATRGPSTDTQYF. CDR3 nucleotides: TGTGCCACCGCGACTAGGGGCCCTAGCACAGATACGCAGTATTTT. Supplemented by reference TRBV19 and TRBJ2-3, the full variable domain reads DGGITQSPKYLFRKEGQNVTLSCEQNLNHDAMYWYRQDPGQGLRLIYYSQIVNDFQKGDIAEGYSVSREKKESFPLTVTSAQKNPTAFYLCATATRGPSTDTQYFGPGTRLTVL.

This clone was detected once. This rearrangement joins TRBV5-1 to TRBJ2-7; 7 bases match TRBD1. J gave up 1 base and V 5 bases, and 9 bases lay outside the gene matches. This CDR3 has 15 residues. Germline V gives CDR1 SGHRS, CDR2 YFSETQ. The CDR3 here is CASSPRQGASYEQYF. The DNA of the CDR3 is TGCGCCAGCAGTCCGAGACAGGGTGCTTCCTACGAGCAGTACTTC.

The rearrangement uses TRBV7-6 and TRBJ2-2; 9 nucleotides agree with TRBD2. The junction had 5 bases not matched to a gene; V was cut back by 2 bases and J by 7 bases. The germline gives CDR1 SGHVS, CDR2 FNYEAQ. The CDR3 consists of 15 residues. This CDR3 is CASSLRGGANGELFF. For the CDR3, the DNA is TGTGCCAGCAGCTTACGCGGGGGGGCAAACGGGGAGCTGTTTTTT.

The rearrangement uses TRBV5-1 and TRBJ2-6; 11 bases fit TRBD1. Germline V gene data show CDR1 as SGHRS and CDR2 as YFSETQ. With 0 bases clipped from V and 4 bases from J, the junction kept 6 bases outside the gene matches. The length of the CDR3 is 18 residues. CDR3 nucleotide sequence: TGCGCCAGCAGCTTGGTTGGACAGGGGGCGGGCGGGGCCAACGTCCTGACTTTC. Translating it yields CASSLVGQGAGGANVLTF. The whole variable domain, remainder taken from reference TRBV5-1 and TRBJ2-6, is KAGVTQTPRYLIKTRGQQVTLSCSPISGHRSVSWYQQTPGQGLQFLFEYFSETQRNKGNFPGRFSGRQFSNSRSEMNVSTLELGDSALYLCASSLVGQGAGGANVLTFGAGSRLTVL.

The chain recombines TRBV27 with TRBJ1-1; TRBD1 aligns across 12 bases. Germline V gene sequence: CDR1 MNHEY, CDR2 SMNVEV (reference sequence). The CDR3 runs 17 residues. The V segment lost 1 base and the J segment 4 bases; nucleotides outside the gene matches: 7. CDR3 sequence: CASSLYGTGGGSTEAFF. DNA for the CDR3: TGTGCCAGCAGTTTATACGGGACAGGGGGCGGGAGCACTGAAGCTTTCTTT.

The chain combines TRBV5-4 with TRBJ2-7; 8 bases map to TRBD2. V lost 4 bases and J lost 2; bases outside the gene matches: 8. Germline V gene lookup returns CDR1 SGHNT and CDR2 YYREEE (reference sequence). The CDR3 is 15 amino acids. The CDR3 DNA follows: TGTGCCAGCAGCGCCCCCTCGGGGGGGACCTACGAGCAGTACTTC. As protein: CASSAPSGGTYEQYF.

There are a few counts of this clone. The gene calls are TRBV2 and TRBJ1-5, with D maybe TRBD1 (6 bases). V gave up 6 bases and J gave up 4 bases, with 13 bases separating them. Germline-derived CDR1 and CDR2 are SNHLY and FYNNEI. CDR3 size: 14 residues. CDR3: CASRPNRANQPQHF. In DNA form, the CDR3 reads TGTGCCAGCAGACCCAACAGGGCTAATCAGCCCCAGCATTTT.

The J gene is TRBJ1-2, the V gene TRBV11-2; 9 bases line up with TRBD1. Trimming at V came to 5 bases and at J to 6 bases, leaving 7 bases not matched to a gene. CDR1 is SGHAT and CDR2 is FQNNGV in the germline V gene. The CDR3 loop spans 14 amino acids. The CDR3 DNA sequence: TGTGCCAGCAGCGTCCAACAGGGGGCCGATGGCTACACCTTC. This translates into CASSVQQGADGYTF. Full variable domain (remainder filled in from reference TRBV11-2 and TRBJ1-2): EAGVAQSPRYKIIEKRQSVAFWCNPISGHATLYWYQQILGQGPKLLIQFQNNGVVDDSQLPKDRFSAERLKGVDSTLKIQPAKLEDSAVYLCASSVQQGADGYTFGSGTRLTVV.

A single count supports this clone. The chain carries TRBV30 and TRBJ1-6; maybe TRBD1 (6 bases). V gave up 4 bases and J gave up 3 bases, with 16 bases separating them. The germline V gene has CDR1 GTSNPN and CDR2 SVGIG (reference sequence). This CDR3 region has 16 residues. CDR3 sequence reads: CAWKRNQGNYNSPLHF. The DNA of the CDR3 is TGTGCCTGGAAGCGTAACCAGGGGAACTATAATTCACCCCTCCACTTT.

The chain combines TRBV5-5 with TRBJ1-5, with D possibly TRBD1 on 5 matching bases. Germline V gene lookup returns CDR1 SGHKS and CDR2 YYEKEE (reference sequence). The length of the CDR3 is 15 residues. V was trimmed by 0 bases and J by 3 bases, leaving 10 bases between them. The CDR3 DNA reads as TGTGCCAGCAGCTTGGCGGCAGGGCCCAATCAGCCCCAGCATTTT. Translating gives CASSLAAGPNQPQHF.

This chain connects TRBV13 to TRBJ1-3; perhaps TRBD1 as D (6 bases). The CDR3 covers 15 residues. Per germline, CDR1 PRHDT and CDR2 FYEKMQ (reference sequence). Trimming removed 0 bases from V and 4 bases from J, with 10 bases in between. In DNA, the CDR3 is TGTGCCAGCAGCTTAGGAGCAGGGGCCGGAAACACCATATATTTT. Translating it yields CASSLGAGAGNTIYF.

V usage is TRBV12-3 or TRBV12-4 and J usage is TRBJ2-5, with 8 bases fitting TRBD1. V lost 6 bases to trimming and J lost 1 base; unmatched junction nucleotides: 1. The CDR3 is made up of 13 amino acids. CDR3 in DNA: TGTGCCAGCAGAACAGGGGGCCAAGAGACCCAGTACTTC. Its translation: CASRTGGQETQYF.